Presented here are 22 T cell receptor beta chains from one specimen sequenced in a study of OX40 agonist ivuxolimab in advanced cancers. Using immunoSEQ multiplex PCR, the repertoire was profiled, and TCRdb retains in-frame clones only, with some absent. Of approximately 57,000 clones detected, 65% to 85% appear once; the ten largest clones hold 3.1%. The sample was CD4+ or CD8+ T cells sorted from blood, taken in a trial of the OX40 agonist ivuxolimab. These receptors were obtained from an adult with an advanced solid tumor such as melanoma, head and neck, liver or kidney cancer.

CDR3 bases: TGTGCCAGCTTTAGTTATCAGATTACTGAAGCTTTCTTT. Translated, it gives CASFSYQITEAFF. The chain uses TRBV6-1 and TRBJ1-1; D unresolved. The CDR3 is 13 amino acids. Trimming removed 8 bases at V and 5 bases at J, with 15 bases between. Germline CDR1 and CDR2: MNHNS and SASEGT.

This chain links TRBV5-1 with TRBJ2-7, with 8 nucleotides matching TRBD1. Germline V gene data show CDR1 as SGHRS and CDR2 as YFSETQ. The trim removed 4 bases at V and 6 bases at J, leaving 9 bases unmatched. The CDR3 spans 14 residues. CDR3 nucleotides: TGCGCCAGCAGCGCCGGGACAGGATGGGTCGAGCAGTACTTC. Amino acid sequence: CASSAGTGWVEQYF. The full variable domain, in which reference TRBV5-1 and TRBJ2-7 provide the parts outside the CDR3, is KAGVTQTPRYLIKTRGQQVTLSCSPISGHRSVSWYQQTPGQGLQFLFEYFSETQRNKGNFPGRFSGRQFSNSRSEMNVSTLELGDSALYLCASSAGTGWVEQYFGPGTRLTVT.

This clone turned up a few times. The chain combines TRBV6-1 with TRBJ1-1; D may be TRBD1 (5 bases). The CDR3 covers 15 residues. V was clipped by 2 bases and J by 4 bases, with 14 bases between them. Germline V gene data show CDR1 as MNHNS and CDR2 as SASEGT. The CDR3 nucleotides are TGTGCCAGCAGTGAAAGGGGCGCGAGGAGCACTGAAGCTTTCTTT. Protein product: CASSERGARSTEAFF.

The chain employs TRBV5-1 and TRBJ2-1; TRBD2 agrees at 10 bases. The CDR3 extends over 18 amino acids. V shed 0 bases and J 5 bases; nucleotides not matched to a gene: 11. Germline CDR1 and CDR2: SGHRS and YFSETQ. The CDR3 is CASSLGLAGVQWDNEQFF. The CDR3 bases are TGCGCCAGCAGCTTGGGGCTAGCGGGAGTACAGTGGGACAATGAGCAGTTCTTC.

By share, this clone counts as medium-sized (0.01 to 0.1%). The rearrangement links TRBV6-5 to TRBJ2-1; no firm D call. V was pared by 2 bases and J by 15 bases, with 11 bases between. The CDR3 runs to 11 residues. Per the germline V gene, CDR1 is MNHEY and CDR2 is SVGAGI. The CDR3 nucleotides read TGTGCCAGCAGTTACGGAATTTATCGGTTCTTC. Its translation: CASSYGIYRFF.

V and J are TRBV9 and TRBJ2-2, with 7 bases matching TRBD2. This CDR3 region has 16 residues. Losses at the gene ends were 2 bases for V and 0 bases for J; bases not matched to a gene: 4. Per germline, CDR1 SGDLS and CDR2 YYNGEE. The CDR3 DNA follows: TGTGCCAGCAGCGTTATTAGCGGGTCGAACACCGGGGAGCTGTTTTTT. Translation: CASSVISGSNTGELFF.

Here the CDR3 reads CSVPAWNSYNEQFF. The DNA of the CDR3 is TGCAGCGTGCCAGCGTGGAACTCCTACAATGAGCAGTTCTTC. The chain recombines TRBV29-1 with TRBJ2-1; D call uncertain. The CDR3 spans 14 residues. Trimming took off 6 bases at V and 0 bases at J, with 12 bases between the two ends. Per germline, CDR1 SQVTM and CDR2 ANQGSEA.

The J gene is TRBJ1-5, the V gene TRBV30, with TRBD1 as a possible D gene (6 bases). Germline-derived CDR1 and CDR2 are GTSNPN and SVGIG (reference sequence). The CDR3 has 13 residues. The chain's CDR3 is CAYRGTTGQPQHF. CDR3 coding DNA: TGTGCGTATAGGGGGACGACGGGACAGCCCCAGCATTTT. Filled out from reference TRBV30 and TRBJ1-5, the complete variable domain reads SQTIHQWPATLVQPVGSPLSLECTVEGTSNPNLYWYRQAAGRGLQLLFYSVGIGQISSEVPQNLSASRPQDRQFILSSKKLLLSDSGFYLCAYRGTTGQPQHFGDGTRLSIL.

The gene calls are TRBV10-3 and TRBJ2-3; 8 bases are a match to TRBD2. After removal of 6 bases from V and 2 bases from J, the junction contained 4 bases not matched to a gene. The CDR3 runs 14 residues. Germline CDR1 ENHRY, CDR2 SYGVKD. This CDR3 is CAIRFSGDTDTQYF. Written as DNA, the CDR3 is TGTGCCATCAGGTTTAGCGGGGACACAGATACGCAGTATTTT.

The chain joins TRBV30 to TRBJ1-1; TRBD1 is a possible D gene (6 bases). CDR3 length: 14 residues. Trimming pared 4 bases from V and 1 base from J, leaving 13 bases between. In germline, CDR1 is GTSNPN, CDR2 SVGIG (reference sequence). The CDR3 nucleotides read TGTGCCTGGACCCTGGGGGGCCCGAACACTGAAGCTTTCTTT. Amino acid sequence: CAWTLGGPNTEAFF.

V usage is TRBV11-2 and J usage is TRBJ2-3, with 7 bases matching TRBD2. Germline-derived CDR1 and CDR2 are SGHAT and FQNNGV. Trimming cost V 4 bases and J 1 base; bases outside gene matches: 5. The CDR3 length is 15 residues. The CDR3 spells CASSSDRGGTDTQYF. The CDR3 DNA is TGTGCCAGCAGCTCCGATCGGGGGGGCACAGATACGCAGTATTTT.

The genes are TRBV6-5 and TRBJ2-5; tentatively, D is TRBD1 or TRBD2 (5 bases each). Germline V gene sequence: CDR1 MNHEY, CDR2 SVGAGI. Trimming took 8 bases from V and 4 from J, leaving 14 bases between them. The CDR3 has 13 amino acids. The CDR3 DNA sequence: TGTGCCAGCCTCCCGCCTGGGGGAGAGACCCAGTACTTC. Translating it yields CASLPPGGETQYF.

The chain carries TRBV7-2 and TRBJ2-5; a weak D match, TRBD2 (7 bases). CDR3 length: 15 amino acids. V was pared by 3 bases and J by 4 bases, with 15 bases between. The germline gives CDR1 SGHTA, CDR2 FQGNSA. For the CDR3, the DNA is TGTGCCAGCAGCTTTGGGGGGGCTGCGGGAGAGACCCAGTACTTC. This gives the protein CASSFGGAAGETQYF.

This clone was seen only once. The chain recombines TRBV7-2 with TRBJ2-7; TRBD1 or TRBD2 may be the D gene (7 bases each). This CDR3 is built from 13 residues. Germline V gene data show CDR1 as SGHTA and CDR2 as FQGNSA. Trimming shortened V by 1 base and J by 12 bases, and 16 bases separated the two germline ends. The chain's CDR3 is CASSLGGRGGMYF. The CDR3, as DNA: TGTGCCAGCAGCTTAGGTGGCAGGGGGGGTATGTACTTC.

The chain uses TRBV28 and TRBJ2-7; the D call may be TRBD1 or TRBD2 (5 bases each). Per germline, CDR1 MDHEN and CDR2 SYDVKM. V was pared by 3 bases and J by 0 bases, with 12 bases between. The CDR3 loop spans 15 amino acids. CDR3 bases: TGTGCCAGCAGTTTTTTTGGGACGAGCTCCTACGAGCAGTACTTC. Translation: CASSFFGTSSYEQYF.

The CDR3: CASRKGSTGELFF. The CDR3 DNA reads TGTGCCAGCAGGAAGGGGTCCACCGGGGAGCTGTTTTTT. V is TRBV2 and J is TRBJ2-2; D is perhaps TRBD1 (5 bases). Germline loops: CDR1 SNHLY, CDR2 FYNNEI. CDR3 length: 13 residues. Trimming removed 6 bases at V and 4 bases at J, with 9 bases between.

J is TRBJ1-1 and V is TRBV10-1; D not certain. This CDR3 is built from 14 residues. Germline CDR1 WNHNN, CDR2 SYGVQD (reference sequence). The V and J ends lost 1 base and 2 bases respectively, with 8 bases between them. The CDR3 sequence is CASSEWSDNTEAFF. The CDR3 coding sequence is TGCGCCAGCAGTGAGTGGTCAGATAACACTGAAGCTTTCTTT.

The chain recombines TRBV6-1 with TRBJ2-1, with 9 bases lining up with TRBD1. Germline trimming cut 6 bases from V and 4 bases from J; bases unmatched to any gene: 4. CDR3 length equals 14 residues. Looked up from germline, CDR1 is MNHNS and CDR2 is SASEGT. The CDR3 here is CASRVGQGYNEQFF. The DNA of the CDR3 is TGTGCCAGCAGGGTCGGACAGGGGTACAATGAGCAGTTCTTC.

The CDR3 spells CASSEAVLAGSYNEQFF. The CDR3 DNA reads as TGTGCCAGCAGTGAAGCAGTCCTAGCGGGATCGTACAATGAGCAGTTCTTC. The chain carries TRBV6-1 and TRBJ2-1; the match to TRBD2 covers 9 bases. Germline V gene data show CDR1 as MNHNS and CDR2 as SASEGT. The CDR3 spans 17 residues. The V segment lost 0 bases and the J segment 4 bases; nucleotides outside the gene matches: 7.

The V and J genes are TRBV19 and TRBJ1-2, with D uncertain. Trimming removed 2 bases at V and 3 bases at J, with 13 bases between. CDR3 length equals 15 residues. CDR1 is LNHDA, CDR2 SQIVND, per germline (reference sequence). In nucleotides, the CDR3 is TGTGCCAGTAGTATAATGGGCGGAGCAGACTATGGCTACACCTTC. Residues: CASSIMGGADYGYTF. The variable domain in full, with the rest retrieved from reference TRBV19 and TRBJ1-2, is DGGITQSPKYLFRKEGQNVTLSCEQNLNHDAMYWYRQDPGQGLRLIYYSQIVNDFQKGDIAEGYSVSREKKESFPLTVTSAQKNPTAFYLCASSIMGGADYGYTFGSGTRLTVV.

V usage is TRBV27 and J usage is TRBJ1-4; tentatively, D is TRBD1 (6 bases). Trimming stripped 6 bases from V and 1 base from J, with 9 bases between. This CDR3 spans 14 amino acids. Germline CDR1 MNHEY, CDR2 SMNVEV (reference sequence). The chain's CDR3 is CASSPRGTNEKLFF. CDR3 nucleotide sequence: TGTGCCAGCAGCCCCAGGGGAACTAATGAAAAACTGTTTTTT.

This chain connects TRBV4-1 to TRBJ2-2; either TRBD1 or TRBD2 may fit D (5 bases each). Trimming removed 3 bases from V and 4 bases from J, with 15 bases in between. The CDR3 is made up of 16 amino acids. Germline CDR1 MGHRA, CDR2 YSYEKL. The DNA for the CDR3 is TGCGCCAGCAGCCAGGCCCTAATGGGGACCACCGGGGAGCTGTTTTTT. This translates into CASSQALMGTTGELFF.